The next 9 T cell receptor beta chains were all read from a single sample in a study of CXCR3-negative and CXCR3-positive naive CD8 T cells. UMI labels and 5' RACE were used to prepare the TRB cDNA libraries. For each CDR3 protein, TCRdb gives one entry from its re-call of the 5' RACE reads, without DNA. This listing includes approximately 100,000 distinct CDR3 sequences. The sequenced sample consisted of naive CXCR3- CD8+ T cells from blood. Described subset: CD45RO-CCR7+CD27+CD95- naive CD8+ T cells lacking CXCR3 (TNR3-). Every receptor here comes from a human donor in good health. Some clones in this sample may be carry-over from other donors' samples.

The chain joins TRBV29-1 to TRBJ1-2. Per germline, CDR1 SQVTM and CDR2 ANQGSEA. There are 13 residues in the CDR3. The CDR3 sequence: CSAPTSAGYGYTF.

The CDR3 sequence is CASSFVVLGNEQFF. V gene TRBV27 combines with J gene TRBJ2-1. Germline CDR1 reads MNHEY; CDR2 reads SMNVEV (reference sequence). The CDR3 sequence is 14 residues long.

The CDR3 spells CASSDRPGATEAFF. This chain uses TRBV5-1 with TRBJ1-1; TCRdb designates TRBD1, a call that cannot be tested without DNA. This CDR3 comprises 14 residues. The germline V gene has CDR1 SGHRS and CDR2 YFSETQ.

J is TRBJ1-1 and V is TRBV6-5; the D call from TCRdb, TRBD1, cannot be confirmed without DNA. Germline-derived CDR1 and CDR2 are MNHEY and SVGAGI. CDR3 size: 12 residues. The CDR3: CASTAPGGEAFF.

The chain carries TRBV5-1 and TRBJ2-7; TCRdb designates TRBD2, a call that cannot be tested without DNA. Germline CDR1 and CDR2: SGHRS and YFSETQ. The CDR3 spans 15 residues. CDR3 in amino acids: CASSSLAGNYYEQYF.

The chain is built from TRBV13 and TRBJ2-7; the TRBD2 assignment by TCRdb is unverifiable without DNA. This CDR3 contains 16 residues. CDR1 and CDR2 (germline): PRHDT, FYEKMQ (reference sequence). The CDR3 loop reads CASSLGLAGGRHEQYF.

The rearrangement links TRBV28 to TRBJ2-7; the D call from TCRdb, TRBD1, cannot be confirmed without DNA. The CDR3 extends over 14 amino acids. Germline lookup yields CDR1 MDHEN and CDR2 SYDVKM. The CDR3 sequence is CGCSLLQGIYEQYF.

The V and J genes are TRBV4-3 and TRBJ1-1. This CDR3 is built from 13 residues. Germline values: CDR1 LGHNA, CDR2 YSLEER. The CDR3 region is CASSPGDGLEAFF.

The chain is built from TRBV28 and TRBJ1-1; there is no DNA to check the TCRdb D call of TRBD1. Germline assignment: CDR1 MDHEN and CDR2 SYDVKM. The CDR3 is 11 amino acids. CDR3 loop: CATSEGTEAFF.